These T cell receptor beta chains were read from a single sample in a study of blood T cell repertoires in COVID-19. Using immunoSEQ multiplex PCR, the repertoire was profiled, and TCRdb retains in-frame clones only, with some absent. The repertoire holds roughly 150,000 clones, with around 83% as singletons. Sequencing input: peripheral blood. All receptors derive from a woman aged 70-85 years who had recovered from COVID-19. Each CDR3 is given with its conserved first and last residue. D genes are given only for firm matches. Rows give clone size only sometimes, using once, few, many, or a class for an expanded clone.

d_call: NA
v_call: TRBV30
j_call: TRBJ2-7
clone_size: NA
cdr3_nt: TGTGCCGCCCCCCCACTCGACGAGCAGTACTTC
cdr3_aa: CAAPPLDEQYF

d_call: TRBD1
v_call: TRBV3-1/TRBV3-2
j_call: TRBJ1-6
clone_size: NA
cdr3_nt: TGTGCCAGCAGCCCCCGGACAGGGGGTAGCTCCTATAATTCACCCCTCCACTTT
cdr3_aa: CASSPRTGGSSYNSPLHF

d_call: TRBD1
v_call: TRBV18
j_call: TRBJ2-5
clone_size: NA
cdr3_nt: TGTGCCAGCTCGCGGCAGGGGGCTGGAGAGACCCAGTACTTC
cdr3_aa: CASSRQGAGETQYF

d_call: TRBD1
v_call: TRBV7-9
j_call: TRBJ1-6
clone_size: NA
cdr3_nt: TGTGCCAGCAGCGTAGGGGGCCCATCACCCCTCCACTTT
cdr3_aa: CASSVGGPSPLHF

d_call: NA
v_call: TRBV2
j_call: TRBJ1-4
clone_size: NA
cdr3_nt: TGTGCCGGGGGACTTCGCCGGGAAAAACTGTTTTTT
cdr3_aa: CAGGLRREKLFF

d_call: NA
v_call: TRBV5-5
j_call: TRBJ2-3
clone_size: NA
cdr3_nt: TGTGCCAGCAGGATGCAGGGTGGCACAGATACGCAGTATTTT
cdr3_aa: CASRMQGGTDTQYF

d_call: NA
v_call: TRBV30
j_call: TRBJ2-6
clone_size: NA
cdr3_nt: TGTGCCTGGGACAGGTCTGGGGCCAACGTCCTGACTTTC
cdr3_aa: CAWDRSGANVLTF

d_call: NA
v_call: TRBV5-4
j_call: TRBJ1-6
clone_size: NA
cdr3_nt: TGTGCCAGCAGCTCGGGGGGGGGCCACTATAATTCACCCCTCCACTTT
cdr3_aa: CASSSGGGHYNSPLHF

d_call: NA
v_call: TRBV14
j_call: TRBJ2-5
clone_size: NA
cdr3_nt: TGTGCCAGCAGCCCCCTTGCTTCACTAGCCCGCTACTTC
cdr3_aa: CASSPLASLARYF

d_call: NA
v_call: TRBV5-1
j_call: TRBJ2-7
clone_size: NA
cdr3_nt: TGCGCCAGCAGCCGGGCCGCGGGGAGCCAATACGAGCAGTACTTC
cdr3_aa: CASSRAAGSQYEQYF

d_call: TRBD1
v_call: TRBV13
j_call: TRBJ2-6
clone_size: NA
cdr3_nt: TGTGCCAGCAGCTTGACCGAACACCTAGGACAGGGGGTGGCCAACGTCCTGACTTTC
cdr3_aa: CASSLTEHLGQGVANVLTF

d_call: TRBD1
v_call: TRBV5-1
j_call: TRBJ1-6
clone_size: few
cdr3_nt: TGCGCCAGCAGCCCGGGACAGTATAATTCACCCCTCCACTTT
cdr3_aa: CASSPGQYNSPLHF

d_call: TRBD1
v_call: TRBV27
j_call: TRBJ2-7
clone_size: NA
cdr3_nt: TGTGCCAGCAGTCCCCGGACAGGGTTTGAGTTGGTCTACGAGCAGTACTTC
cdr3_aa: CASSPRTGFELVYEQYF

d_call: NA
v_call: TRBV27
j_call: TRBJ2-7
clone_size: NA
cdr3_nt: TGTGCCAGCAGACAGGGCAGGGGCGAGCAGTACTTC
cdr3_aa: CASRQGRGEQYF

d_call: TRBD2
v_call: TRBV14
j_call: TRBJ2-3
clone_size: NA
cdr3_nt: TGTGCCAGCAGCCCCTGGGGGAGGGCTAGCACAGATACGCAGTATTTT
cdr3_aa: CASSPWGRASTDTQYF

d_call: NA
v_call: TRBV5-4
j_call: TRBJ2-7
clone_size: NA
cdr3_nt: TGTGCCAGCAGCTCCCTAGTAGAGCAGTACTTC
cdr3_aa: CASSSLVEQYF

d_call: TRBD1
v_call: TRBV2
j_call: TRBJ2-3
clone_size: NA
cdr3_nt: TGTGCCAGCAGTGTTGGGACAGGGGGCACAGATACGCAGTATTTT
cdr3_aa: CASSVGTGGTDTQYF

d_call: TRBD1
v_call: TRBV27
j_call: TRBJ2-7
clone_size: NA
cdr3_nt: TGTGCCAGCAGTTCCTCCCGGACAGGACGCGGGCGGAACCCCTACGAGCAGTACTTC
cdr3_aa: CASSSSRTGRGRNPYEQYF

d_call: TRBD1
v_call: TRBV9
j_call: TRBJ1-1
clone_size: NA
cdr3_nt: TGTGCCAGCAGCGACCAGGGGGGCGGGGCGCGAAACACTGAAGCTTTCTTT
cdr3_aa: CASSDQGGGARNTEAFF

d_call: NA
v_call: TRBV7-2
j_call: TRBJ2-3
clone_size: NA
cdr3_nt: TGTGCCAGCATCCCCGGAGGGGGCAGGCCCCCTTCGGGCACAGATACGCAGTATTTT
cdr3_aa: CASIPGGGRPPSGTDTQYF

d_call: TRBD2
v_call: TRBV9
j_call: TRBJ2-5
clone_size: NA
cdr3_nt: TGTGCCAGCAGCGTAGGTTGGGGGGGGGAACCCAGGGAGACCCAGTACTTC
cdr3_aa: CASSVGWGGEPRETQYF

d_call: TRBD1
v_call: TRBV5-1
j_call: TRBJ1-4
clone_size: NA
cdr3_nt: TGCGCCAGCAGCCCGTCCCGGGACAGGGCCCCCAATGAAAAACTGTTTTTT
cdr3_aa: CASSPSRDRAPNEKLFF

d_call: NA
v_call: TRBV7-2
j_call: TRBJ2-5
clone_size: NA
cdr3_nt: TGTGCCAGCAGCCCAGGGCCCATGGGGGAGACCCAGTACTTC
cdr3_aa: CASSPGPMGETQYF

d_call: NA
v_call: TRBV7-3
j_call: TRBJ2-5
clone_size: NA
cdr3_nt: TGTGCCAGCAGCTTCGACAACCAAGAGACCCAGTACTTC
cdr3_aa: CASSFDNQETQYF

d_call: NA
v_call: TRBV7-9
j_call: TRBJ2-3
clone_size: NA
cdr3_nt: TGTGCCAGCAGCTTAGCCCAGGCGATAAACACAGATACGCAGTATTTT
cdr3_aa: CASSLAQAINTDTQYF

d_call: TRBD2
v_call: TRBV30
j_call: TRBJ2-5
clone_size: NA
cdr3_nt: TGTGCCTGGAGTGCCCAGGCCCTAGCGGGGGGGGCCCAGTACTTC
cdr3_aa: CAWSAQALAGGAQYF

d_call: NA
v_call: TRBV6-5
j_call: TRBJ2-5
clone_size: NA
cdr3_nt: TGTGCCAGCAGTTCACTCCAGGGTCAAGAGACCCAGTACTTC
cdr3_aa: CASSSLQGQETQYF